These 30 T cell receptor beta chains were all obtained from the same sample, sequenced in a study of blood T cell repertoires in COVID-19. Profiling relied on immunoSEQ multiplex PCR, and the TCRdb table lists in-frame clones only, not all of them. The sample shows about 190,000 clones, 70% to 85% of them seen only once. The source material was peripheral blood. The receptors originated from a woman between 45 and 65 years old with acute or convalescent COVID-19.

The chain recombines TRBV9 with TRBJ2-1; 9 bases match TRBD2. V lost 0 bases to trimming and J lost 7 bases; unmatched junction nucleotides: 5. Germline CDR1 is SGDLS and CDR2 is YYNGEE. The CDR3 covers 15 residues. Here the CDR3 reads CASSVDLAGRNEQFF. Written as DNA, the CDR3 is TGTGCCAGCAGCGTAGATCTAGCGGGGCGAAATGAGCAGTTCTTC.

On this clone: The germline gene is not matched at one end of the junction; a read error may be the cause. The V call is TRBV7-7, the J call TRBJ2-2; TRBD2 matches at 8 bases. In germline, CDR1 is SSHAT, CDR2 FNYEAQ (reference sequence). The CDR3 consists of 17 residues. CDR3 DNA sequence: TGTGCTAGCAGCTTACCAGCGGGGGTGGGGAACACCGGGGAGCTGTTTTTT. It specifies CASSLPAGVGNTGELFF.

The V gene is TRBV7-2, the J gene TRBJ2-1; D perhaps matches TRBD2 (5 bases). The germline V gene encodes CDR1 SGHTA and CDR2 FQGNSA. Trimming pared 5 bases from V and 6 bases from J, leaving 11 bases between. The CDR3 consists of 13 residues. CDR3 nucleotides: TGTGCCAGCAGCATACTCCGGGGCAATGAGCAGTTCTTC. It specifies CASSILRGNEQFF.

The rearrangement links TRBV6-4 to TRBJ2-1; 8 positions match TRBD2. Looked up from germline, CDR1 is MRHNA and CDR2 is SNTAGT. Trimming cost V 5 bases and J 10 bases; bases outside gene matches: 7. CDR3 length: 13 residues. The CDR3 DNA sequence: TGTGCCAGCAGTCGAGCGGGGGTAGGGGAGCAGTTCTTC. Protein sequence: CASSRAGVGEQFF.

The V call is TRBV15, the J call TRBJ2-3; 11 nucleotides match TRBD2. Germline assignment: CDR1 LNHNV and CDR2 YYDKDF (reference sequence). V lost 7 bases to trimming and J lost 2 bases; unmatched junction nucleotides: 5. The CDR3 covers 15 residues. In DNA, the CDR3 is TGTGCCACCAAGATAGCGGGGGGGCCCACAGATACGCAGTATTTT. Translated: CATKIAGGPTDTQYF.

The chain recombines TRBV28 with TRBJ2-2, with a weak D call TRBD2 (5 bases). V was cut by 6 bases and J by 4 bases, with 12 bases left in between. The germline V gene has CDR1 MDHEN and CDR2 SYDVKM. This CDR3 has 14 amino acids. CDR3 sequence: CASRDWRATGELFF. For the CDR3, the DNA is TGTGCCAGCAGGGACTGGCGGGCCACCGGGGAGCTGTTTTTT.

The rearrangement links TRBV4-2 to TRBJ2-7, with 7 nucleotides matching TRBD1. The CDR3 spans 13 residues. Germline loops: CDR1 LGHNA, CDR2 YNFKEQ. V gave up 4 bases and J gave up 6 bases; unmatched junction bases: 6. CDR3 nucleotides: TGTGCCAGCAGCCTTACACAGGGGTCCGAGCAGTACTTC. It yields the protein CASSLTQGSEQYF.

The chain uses TRBV11-2 and TRBJ2-7; D is undetermined. V lost 4 bases and J lost 4, with 11 bases in between. Germline CDR1 is SGHAT and CDR2 is FQNNGV. The CDR3 extends over 13 amino acids. The CDR3 DNA reads as TGTGCCAGCAGCTCTAACCGCGGATACGAGCAGTACTTC. Translating it yields CASSSNRGYEQYF.

The V and J genes are TRBV9 and TRBJ1-6, with D maybe TRBD1 (5 bases). V was cut by 0 bases and J by 11 bases, with 12 bases left in between. Germline V CDR1 and CDR2: SGDLS, YYNGEE. The CDR3 loop spans 14 amino acids. CDR3 in amino acids: CASSVGAGVTPLHF. The DNA of the CDR3 is TGTGCCAGCAGCGTAGGGGCGGGGGTCACACCCCTCCACTTT. Full variable domain (outside the CDR3, taken from reference TRBV9 and TRBJ1-6): DSGVTQTPKHLITATGQRVTLRCSPRSGDLSVYWYQQSLDQGLQFLIQYYNGEERAKGNILERFSAQQFPDLHSELNLSSLELGDSALYFCASSVGAGVTPLHFGNGTRLTVT.

The chain links TRBV6-2 or TRBV6-3 to TRBJ2-7; D remains ambiguous. The CDR3 loop spans 13 amino acids. CDR1 and CDR2 (germline): MNHEY, SVGEGT. The V and J ends lost 0 bases and 3 bases respectively, with 6 bases between them. Here the CDR3 reads CASSYSTYYEQYF. The DNA for the CDR3 is TGTGCCAGCAGTTACTCCACCTACTACGAGCAGTACTTC.

This rearrangement joins TRBV11-2 to TRBJ2-1; 8 bases align to TRBD2. CDR1 and CDR2 from the germline V gene are SGHAT and FQNNGV. This CDR3 has 18 residues. J gave up 3 bases and V 5 bases, and 15 bases lay outside the gene matches. CDR3: CASSPSAGAGGVYNEQFF. The CDR3 DNA is TGTGCCAGCAGCCCCTCCGCGGGGGCGGGAGGAGTCTACAATGAGCAGTTCTTC. The full variable domain, its missing parts supplied by reference TRBV11-2 and TRBJ2-1, is EAGVAQSPRYKIIEKRQSVAFWCNPISGHATLYWYQQILGQGPKLLIQFQNNGVVDDSQLPKDRFSAERLKGVDSTLKIQPAKLEDSAVYLCASSPSAGAGGVYNEQFFGPGTRLTVL.

The chain couples TRBV29-1 to TRBJ2-2; D is perhaps TRBD1 (5 bases). Trimming cost V 7 bases and J 6 bases, with 18 bases left between them. Germline CDR1 SQVTM, CDR2 ANQGSEA. The CDR3 has 14 residues. This chain's CDR3 is CSAATGSNAGELFF. The DNA for the CDR3 is TGCAGCGCTGCCACAGGCAGTAACGCCGGGGAGCTGTTTTTT.

This sequence joins TRBV10-1 and TRBJ2-7, with D possibly matching TRBD2 (5 bases). Per the germline V gene, CDR1 is WNHNN and CDR2 is SYGVQD (reference sequence). CDR3 length: 12 residues. V lost 5 bases and J lost 6, with 11 bases in between. CDR3 sequence reads: CASSYTAGEQYF. The CDR3 DNA sequence: TGCGCCAGCAGTTATACTGCGGGCGAGCAGTACTTC.

This chain connects TRBV9 to TRBJ1-2; 9 bases fit TRBD1. Trimming removed 4 bases from V and 6 bases from J; junction bases left unmatched: 10. The CDR3 consists of 15 residues. Germline values: CDR1 SGDLS, CDR2 YYNGEE. CDR3 amino acids: CASSSEDRGENGYTF. In DNA, the CDR3 is TGTGCCAGCAGCTCGGAGGACAGGGGAGAAAATGGCTACACCTTC.

The V call is TRBV3-1 (or the pseudogene TRBV3-2), the J call TRBJ1-3; 7 nucleotides agree with TRBD1. This CDR3 spans 15 amino acids. In germline, CDR1 is LGHDT, CDR2 YNNKEL (reference sequence). Losses at the gene ends were 4 bases for V and 4 bases for J; bases not matched to a gene: 7. The CDR3 is CASSPRQGSGNTIYF. In DNA, the CDR3 is TGTGCCAGCAGCCCAAGACAGGGTTCGGGAAACACCATATATTTT.

This chain connects TRBV7-2 to TRBJ1-1, with 7 bases matching TRBD1. Trimming at V came to 6 bases and at J to 0 bases, leaving 7 bases not matched to a gene. The CDR3 spans 15 residues. The germline V gene encodes CDR1 SGHTA and CDR2 FQGNSA. The CDR3 DNA is TGTGCCAGCAGTCGCAGCGACAGGGTGAACACTGAAGCTTTCTTT. Amino acids: CASSRSDRVNTEAFF.

The rearrangement links TRBV5-1 to TRBJ2-1, with D unresolved. The CDR3 contains 13 residues. Germline V lookup: CDR1 SGHRS, CDR2 YFSETQ. V shed 5 bases and J shed 0 bases, with 6 bases lying between them. CDR3 coding DNA: TGCGCCAGCAGGCGTACCTCCTACAATGAGCAGTTCTTC. Residues: CASRRTSYNEQFF.

The V call is TRBV24-1, the J call TRBJ2-5, with 7 bases identical to TRBD1. This CDR3 comprises 15 residues. Germline lookup yields CDR1 KGHDR and CDR2 SFDVKD. The V and J ends lost 4 bases and 4 bases, in that order; junction bases with no gene match: 8. CDR3 amino acids: CATSDPGRGRETQYF. CDR3 bases: TGTGCCACCAGTGACCCCGGCAGGGGGAGAGAGACCCAGTACTTC.

This clone was recorded once. The genes are TRBV19 and TRBJ1-5, with TRBD1 matching over 7 bases. The CDR3 is 14 residues long. J was trimmed by 6 bases and V by 4 bases; bases with no gene match: 6. CDR1 is LNHDA and CDR2 is SQIVND in the germline V gene (reference sequence). CDR3 nucleotide sequence: TGTGCCAGTAGTACGGACAGGTTTGTTCAGCCCCAGCATTTT. This encodes CASSTDRFVQPQHF.

J is TRBJ1-5 and V is TRBV28; D unclear. V shed 8 bases and J shed 0 bases, with 11 bases lying between them. In germline, CDR1 is MDHEN, CDR2 SYDVKM. The CDR3 covers 14 residues. The CDR3 protein is CASSIGISNQPQHF. The CDR3 DNA reads as TGTGCCAGCTCGATCGGTATTAGCAATCAGCCCCAGCATTTT.

The rearrangement links TRBV5-4 to TRBJ2-6; no firm D call. Germline CDR1 is SGHNT and CDR2 is YYREEE (reference sequence). The CDR3 totals 14 residues. The V and J ends lost 2 bases and 1 base respectively, with 4 bases between them. Here the CDR3 DNA reads TGTGCCAGCAGCTTCCCATCTGGGGCCAACGTCCTGACTTTC. This gives the protein CASSFPSGANVLTF.

This clone has only a few counts. V and J are TRBV19 and TRBJ1-3; D unresolved. The CDR3 contains 17 residues. Per germline, CDR1 LNHDA and CDR2 SQIVND (reference sequence). The V and J ends lost 11 bases and 0 bases respectively, with 23 bases between them. DNA for the CDR3: TGTGCCGTTAGTTCCGGGCGGGGAGCCATCTCTGGAAACACCATATATTTT. Its protein product is CAVSSGRGAISGNTIYF.

The DNA of the CDR3 is TGCGCCAGCAGTGCTGGGCAGGCCAAAAACATTCAGTACTTC. Amino acids: CASSAGQAKNIQYF. The V call is TRBV10-1, the J call TRBJ2-4; D not certain. CDR3 length: 14 amino acids. Germline lookup yields CDR1 WNHNN and CDR2 SYGVQD (reference sequence). Trimming took off 4 bases at V and 1 base at J, with 8 bases between the two ends.

The V and J genes are TRBV15 and TRBJ2-1, with 12 nucleotides matching TRBD2. Trimming at V came to 0 bases and at J to 8 bases, leaving 5 bases not matched to a gene. The CDR3 sequence is 16 residues long. Germline V gene data show CDR1 as LNHNV and CDR2 as YYDKDF (reference sequence). This CDR3 is CATSRDRLAGAYEQFF. The CDR3 DNA is TGTGCCACCAGCAGAGATCGACTAGCGGGAGCATATGAGCAGTTCTTC.

The chain recombines TRBV28 with TRBJ1-5; 8 nucleotides align to TRBD1. Losses at the gene ends were 4 bases for V and 6 bases for J; bases not matched to a gene: 8. This CDR3 has 15 amino acids. CDR1 is MDHEN, CDR2 SYDVKM, per germline. The CDR3 here is CASSSAGGTAQPQHF. DNA for the CDR3: TGTGCCAGCAGTTCAGCAGGGGGCACGGCTCAGCCCCAGCATTTT.

V gene TRBV6-1 combines with J gene TRBJ1-5, with 7 bases aligning to TRBD1. The J segment lost 6 bases and the V segment lost 2 bases, leaving 7 bases of the junction unmatched. This CDR3 is 15 amino acids long. CDR1 and CDR2 from the germline V gene are MNHNS and SASEGT. The CDR3 is CASSETPSGGQPQHF. The CDR3, as DNA: TGTGCCAGCAGTGAAACTCCCTCAGGGGGTCAGCCCCAGCATTTT.

The chain joins TRBV6-5 to TRBJ2-3; D not resolved. Deletions cut 5 bases from V and 6 bases from J, with 9 bases between. Germline loops: CDR1 MNHEY, CDR2 SVGAGI. The CDR3 runs to 12 residues. CDR3 DNA sequence: TGTGCCAGCAGTCCATCCGGGGATACGCAGTATTTT. Translating it yields CASSPSGDTQYF.

The rearrangement links TRBV4-1 to TRBJ1-2, with 8 bases fitting TRBD1. CDR1 and CDR2 (germline): MGHRA, YSYEKL. V lost 0 bases and J lost 8; bases outside the gene matches: 8. The CDR3 is 15 amino acids. CDR3 DNA sequence: TGCGCCAGCAGCCAAGATGGGACAGGCCAGGAAGGCTACACCTTC. Translated: CASSQDGTGQEGYTF.

This sequence joins TRBV6-5 and TRBJ2-2; TRBD2 is a possible D gene (6 bases). The CDR3 length is 13 residues. V lost 6 bases, J lost 5 bases, and 10 bases lay in between. Germline CDR1 and CDR2: MNHEY and SVGAGI. The DNA for the CDR3 is TGTGCCAGCAGGGGAGGACAAACCGGGGAGCTGTTTTTT. This codes for CASRGGQTGELFF.

As to this clone: No conserved phenylalanine or tryptophan is present at the end of the CDR3, so a read error is the likely explanation. No DNA is shown, since the ends of the CDR3 on it are uncertain; the CDR3 is the one TCRdb lists. The chain uses TRBV5-1 and TRBJ2-7; TRBD2 is the table's D call, not checked against the DNA. Germline values: CDR1 SGHRS, CDR2 YFSETQ. The length of the CDR3 is 10 amino acids, counting both ends. This CDR3 reads CASSLLAGGI.